This T cell receptor beta chain was recovered during a study of CD8+CD57+ T cells in acquired aplastic anemia. The wider study: DNA recovered from sorted CD4+ and CD8+ cells had a mean of around 3.3 ug.

V was cut by 8 bases and J by 4 bases, with 15 bases left in between. Germline V lookup: CDR1 SNHLY, CDR2 FYNNEI. This CDR3 has 14 residues. Investigators profiled TCR beta VDJ and CDR3 from genomic DNA template. TCRdb processed the reads anew with MiXCR; each CDR3 protein has one entry. This sample has roughly 160,000 distinct CDR3 sequences; 65% to 75% occur once, and the top ten carry approximately 50%. An expansion of CD8+CD57+ cells by flow cytometry had been shown in patients chosen for sequencing. Among the patients, none had received any therapy at the time of blood sampling. Findings of the study overall: Patients and controls shared twenty-nine CD8+ CDR3 sequences, highly expressed in patients. Patients versus controls showed no significant CD8+ Simpson's diversity difference.

The sample holds one count of this clonotype. The antigen remains unidentified. The chain couples TRBV2 to TRBJ1-5, with D perhaps TRBD1 (6 bases). The sample comprised sorted CD4+, CD8+, or CD8+CD57+ T cells (not recorded which) from PBMCs. The receptor comes from a human donor with aplastic anemia. CDR3 sequence (DNA): TGTGCCAGCGGGACAAGGGGAAGTAATCAGCCCCAGCATTTT. It codes for CASGTRGSNQPQHF.